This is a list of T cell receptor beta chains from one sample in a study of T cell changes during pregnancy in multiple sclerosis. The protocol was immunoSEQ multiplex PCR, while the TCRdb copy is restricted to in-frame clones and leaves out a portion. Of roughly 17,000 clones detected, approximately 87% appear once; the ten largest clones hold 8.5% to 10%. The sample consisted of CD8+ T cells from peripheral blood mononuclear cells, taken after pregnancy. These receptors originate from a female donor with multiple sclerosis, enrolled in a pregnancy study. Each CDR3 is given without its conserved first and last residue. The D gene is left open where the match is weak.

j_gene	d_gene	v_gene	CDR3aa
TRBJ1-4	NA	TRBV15	ATSRVGGFEEKLF
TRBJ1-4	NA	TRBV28	ASSFYEKLF
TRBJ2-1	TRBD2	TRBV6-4	ASGETSGGANEQF
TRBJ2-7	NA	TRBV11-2	ASSSDISYEQY
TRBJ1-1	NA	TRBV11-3	ASSFKEQLNTEAF
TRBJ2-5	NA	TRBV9	ASSVYGGEGETQY
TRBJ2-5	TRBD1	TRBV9	ASSAGTGVVEETQY
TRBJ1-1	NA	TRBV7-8	ASSSPTGDRTEAF
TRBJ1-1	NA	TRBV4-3	ASSQLLQKNTEAF
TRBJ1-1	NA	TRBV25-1	ASSTAGSEAF
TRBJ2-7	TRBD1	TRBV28	ASRGQSYEQY
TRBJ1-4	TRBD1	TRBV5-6	ASSQGGTNEKLF
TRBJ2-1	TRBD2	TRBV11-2	ASSLELLAGVYEQF
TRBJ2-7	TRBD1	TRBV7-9	ASSGTDYEQY
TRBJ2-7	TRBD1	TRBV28	ASSLTGTAYEQY
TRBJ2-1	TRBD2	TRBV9	ASSVASGNEQF
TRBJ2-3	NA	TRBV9	ASSVGTRGTQY
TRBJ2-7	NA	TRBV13	ASSLQDTDKHEQY
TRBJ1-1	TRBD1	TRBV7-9	ASSSSGGALNTEAF
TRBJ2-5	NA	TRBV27	ASSYSGRAGETQY
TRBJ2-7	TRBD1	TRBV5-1	ASSQQGAYEQY
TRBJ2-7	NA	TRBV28	ASTSGYEQY
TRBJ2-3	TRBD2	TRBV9	ASSVEASGRGADTQY
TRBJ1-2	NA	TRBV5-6	ASSLRDIELPQDYGYT
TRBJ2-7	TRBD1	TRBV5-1	ASSLAQGATYEQY
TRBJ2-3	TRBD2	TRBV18	ASSSLGAGRATDTQY
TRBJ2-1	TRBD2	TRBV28	ASSLGLSSGTYNEQF
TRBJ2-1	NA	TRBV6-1	ASSDTREWF
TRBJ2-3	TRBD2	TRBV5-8	ASSFDPSGGSTDTQY
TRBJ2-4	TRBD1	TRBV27	ATADRGVYNIQY
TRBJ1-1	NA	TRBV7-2	ASSSQGMDTEAF
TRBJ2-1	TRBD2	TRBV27	ASSPSTSGKGEQF